This T cell receptor (beta chain) was recorded in a study of T cell responses to AZD1222 COVID-19 vaccine. The length of the CDR3 is 13 residues. Between the trimmed V and J ends, which lost 0 bases and 5 bases, there was a span of 9 bases. CDR1 is SGHNT, CDR2 YYREEE, per germline (reference sequence). A word on this clone: Antigen specificity is unknown.

Generated by immunoSEQ multiplex PCR, the TCRdb table keeps only in-frame clones and is missing some. In the table there are some 120,000 clones, about nine tenths of which are singletons. Study-level results: Repertoire sampling occurred only after the peak T cell response. Spike-wide coverage was observed for vaccine-associated CD4 TCRs, with dominant responses at 160-218 and 743-854.

Sample: peripheral blood, taken on day 0 of AZD1222 vaccination. This chain joins TRBV5-4 and TRBJ2-7; D is unclear. This TCR was recovered from an adult in good health. As DNA, the CDR3 is TGTGCCAGCAGCTTGGCTATGGGCAACGAGCAGTACTTC. Protein sequence: CASSLAMGNEQYF.